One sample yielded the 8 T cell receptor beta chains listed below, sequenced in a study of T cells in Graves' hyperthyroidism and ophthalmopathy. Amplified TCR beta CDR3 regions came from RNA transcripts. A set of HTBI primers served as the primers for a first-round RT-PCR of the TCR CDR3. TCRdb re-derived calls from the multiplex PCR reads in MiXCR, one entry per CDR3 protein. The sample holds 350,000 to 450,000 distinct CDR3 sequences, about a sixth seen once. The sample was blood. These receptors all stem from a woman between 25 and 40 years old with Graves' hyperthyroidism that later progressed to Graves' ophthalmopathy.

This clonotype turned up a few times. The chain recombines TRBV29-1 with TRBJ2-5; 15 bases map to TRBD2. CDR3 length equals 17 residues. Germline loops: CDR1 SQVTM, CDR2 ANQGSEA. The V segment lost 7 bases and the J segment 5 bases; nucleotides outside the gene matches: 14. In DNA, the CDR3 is TGCAGCGCTAGGTTCCCCGGGACTAGCGGGAGGTCTGAGACCCAGTACTTC. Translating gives CSARFPGTSGRSETQYF.

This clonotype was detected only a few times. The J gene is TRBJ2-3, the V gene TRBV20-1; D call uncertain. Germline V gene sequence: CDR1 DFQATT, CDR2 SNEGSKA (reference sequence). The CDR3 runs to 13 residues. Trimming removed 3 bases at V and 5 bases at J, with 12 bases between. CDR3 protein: CSASVSFRDTQYF. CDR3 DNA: TGCAGTGCTAGCGTCAGTTTTAGAGATACGCAGTATTTT.

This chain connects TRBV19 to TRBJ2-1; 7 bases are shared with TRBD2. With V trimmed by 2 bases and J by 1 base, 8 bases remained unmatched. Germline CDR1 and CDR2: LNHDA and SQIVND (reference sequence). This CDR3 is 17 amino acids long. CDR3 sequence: CASSIPGGGSSYNEQFF. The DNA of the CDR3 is TGTGCCAGTAGTATACCTGGGGGGGGGAGTTCCTACAATGAGCAGTTCTTC.

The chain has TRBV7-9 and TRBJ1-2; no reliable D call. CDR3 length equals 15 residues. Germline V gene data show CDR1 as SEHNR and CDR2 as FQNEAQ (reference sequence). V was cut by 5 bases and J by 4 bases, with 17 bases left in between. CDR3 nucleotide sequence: TGTGCCAGCAGCCCCACAGAGGGCCCTTTCTATGGCTACACCTTC. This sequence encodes CASSPTEGPFYGYTF.

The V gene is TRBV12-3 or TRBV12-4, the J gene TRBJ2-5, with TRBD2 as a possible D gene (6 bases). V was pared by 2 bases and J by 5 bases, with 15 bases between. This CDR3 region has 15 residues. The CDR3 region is CASSLSAGRKETQYF. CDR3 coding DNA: TGTGCCAGCAGTTTATCTGCCGGGAGAAAGGAGACCCAGTACTTC.

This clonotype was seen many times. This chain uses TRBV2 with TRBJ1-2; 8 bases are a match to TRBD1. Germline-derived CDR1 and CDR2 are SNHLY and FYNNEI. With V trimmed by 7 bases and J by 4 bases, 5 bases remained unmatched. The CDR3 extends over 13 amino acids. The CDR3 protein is CASKQGATYGYTF. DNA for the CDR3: TGTGCCAGCAAGCAGGGGGCGACCTATGGCTACACCTTC.

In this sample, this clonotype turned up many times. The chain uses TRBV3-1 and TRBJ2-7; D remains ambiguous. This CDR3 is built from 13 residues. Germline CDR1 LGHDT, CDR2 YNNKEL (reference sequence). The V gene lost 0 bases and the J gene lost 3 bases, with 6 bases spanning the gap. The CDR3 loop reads CASSQEVSYEQYF. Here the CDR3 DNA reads TGTGCCAGCAGCCAAGAAGTCAGCTACGAGCAGTACTTC.

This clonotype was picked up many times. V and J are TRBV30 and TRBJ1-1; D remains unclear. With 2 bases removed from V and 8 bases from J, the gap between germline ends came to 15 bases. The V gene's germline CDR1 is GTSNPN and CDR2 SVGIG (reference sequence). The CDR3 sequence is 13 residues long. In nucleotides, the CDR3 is TGTGCCTGGAGTATTTTAACAGCCGCGGAAGCTTTCTTT. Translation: CAWSILTAAEAFF. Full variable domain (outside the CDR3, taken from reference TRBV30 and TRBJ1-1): SQTIHQWPATLVQPVGSPLSLECTVEGTSNPNLYWYRQAAGRGLQLLFYSVGIGQISSEVPQNLSASRPQDRQFILSSKKLLLSDSGFYLCAWSILTAAEAFFGQGTRLTVV.